The rows below give T cell receptor beta chains drawn from one sample of a study of blood T cell repertoires in COVID-19. TCRdb's copy holds only in-frame clones and misses some; the assay was immunoSEQ multiplex PCR. This sample yields approximately 270,000 clones, of which about 91% are seen a single time; approximately 3% belongs to the top ten. Sequencing input: PBMCs or T cells enriched from blood (not recorded which). Receptors originate from a middle-aged man who had been exposed to COVID-19. Both conserved end residues are part of each CDR3. A D gene is named only where the DNA matches it firmly. Only part of the rows carry a size: once, few, many, or a class if the clone is expanded.

D: -; V: TRBV5-6; size: -; J: TRBJ2-3; DNA: TGTGCCAGCAGCTTGGTTAGCGGCGGGGCCACAGATACGCAGTATTTT; CDR3: CASSLVSGGATDTQYF
D: TRBD1; V: TRBV6-5; size: -; J: TRBJ1-6; DNA: TGTGCCAGCAGTTACTCTCGGACAGGGGGCGATTCACCCCTCCACTTT; CDR3: CASSYSRTGGDSPLHF
D: TRBD2; V: TRBV5-1; size: -; J: TRBJ2-7; DNA: TGCGCCAGCAGCTCTAGGAAAAAACTAGCGGGGCATTACGAGCAGTACTTC; CDR3: CASSSRKKLAGHYEQYF
D: -; V: TRBV25-1; size: -; J: TRBJ1-4; DNA: TGTGCCAGCAGTGAAAGGAGGGCAACTAATGAAAAACTGTTTTTT; CDR3: CASSERRATNEKLFF
D: TRBD2; V: TRBV2; size: -; J: TRBJ2-1; DNA: TGTGCCAGCAGAACGACTAGCTCTCTCCGCCTCTACAATGAGCAGTTCTTC; CDR3: CASRTTSSLRLYNEQFF
D: -; V: TRBV19; size: -; J: TRBJ2-7; DNA: TGTGCCAGTAGTCCCGCCGAGGTGGGCTACGAGCAGTACTTC; CDR3: CASSPAEVGYEQYF
D: -; V: TRBV28; size: -; J: TRBJ1-4; DNA: TGTGCCAGCAGTTTCACATCTAATGAAAAACTGTTTTTT; CDR3: CASSFTSNEKLFF
D: TRBD2; V: TRBV5-4; size: once; J: TRBJ2-2; DNA: TGTGCCAGCAGCTTGGTAGCGGGTACGAACACCGGGGAGCTGTTTTTT; CDR3: CASSLVAGTNTGELFF
D: -; V: TRBV28; size: -; J: TRBJ2-3; DNA: TGTGCCAGCAGTTTCGGTCCCTCCCGAGATACGCAGTATTTT; CDR3: CASSFGPSRDTQYF
D: -; V: TRBV9; size: -; J: TRBJ1-4; DNA: TGTGCCAGCAGCCCCCGGTCGGATGAAAAACTGTTTTTT; CDR3: CASSPRSDEKLFF
D: TRBD1; V: TRBV5-1; size: -; J: TRBJ1-1; DNA: TGCGCCAGCAGATCCGACAGGGAGGTCACTGAAGCTTTCTTT; CDR3: CASRSDREVTEAFF
D: -; V: TRBV30; size: -; J: TRBJ1-1; DNA: TGTGCCTGGAATTCAGGGACTGAATATAGAGCTTTCTTT; CDR3: CAWNSGTEYRAFF
D: -; V: TRBV5-4; size: -; J: TRBJ2-1; DNA: TGTGCCAGCAGCCTGGACAGAATAAACAATGAGCAGTTCTTC; CDR3: CASSLDRINNEQFF
D: -; V: TRBV9; size: -; J: TRBJ2-7; DNA: TGTGCCAGCAGCGTAGATGCGACAGGCTACGAGCAGTACTTC; CDR3: CASSVDATGYEQYF
D: -; V: TRBV7-2; size: -; J: TRBJ1-6; DNA: TGTGCCAGCAGCTTAGGGAGGGCAGATAATTCACCCCTCCACTTT; CDR3: CASSLGRADNSPLHF
D: TRBD1; V: TRBV10-3; size: -; J: TRBJ2-7; DNA: TGTGCCACCTTAGGACAGGCGGACGAGCAGTACTTC; CDR3: CATLGQADEQYF
D: TRBD1; V: TRBV28; size: -; J: TRBJ2-7; DNA: TGTGCCAGCAGTACAAACCCGGGACAGGGGATTACCTACGAGCAGTACTTC; CDR3: CASSTNPGQGITYEQYF
D: -; V: TRBV5-6; size: -; J: TRBJ2-2; DNA: TGTGCCAGCAGCTTCGACCGGGCCGGGGAGCTGTTTTTT; CDR3: CASSFDRAGELFF
D: -; V: TRBV19; size: -; J: TRBJ1-1; DNA: TGTGCCAGTAGTATTAATCCGAGGAACACTGAAGCTTTCTTT; CDR3: CASSINPRNTEAFF
D: TRBD1; V: TRBV29-1; size: -; J: TRBJ2-1; DNA: TGCAGCGTGGGACAGGGTTGGAATGAGCAGTTCTTC; CDR3: CSVGQGWNEQFF
D: TRBD1; V: TRBV3-1/TRBV3-2; size: -; J: TRBJ1-4; DNA: TGTGCCAGCAGCCAGAGGACAGGGGGCTCTGAAAAACTGTTTTTT; CDR3: CASSQRTGGSEKLFF
D: TRBD2; V: TRBV18; size: -; J: TRBJ2-3; DNA: TGTGCCAGCTCACCACCACTAGCGGTACGGAGCACAGATACGCAGTATTTT; CDR3: CASSPPLAVRSTDTQYF
D: TRBD2; V: TRBV27; size: -; J: TRBJ2-1; DNA: TGTGCCAGCAGTTTAGGGGTTAGCGGGATTGGGCAGTTCTTC; CDR3: CASSLGVSGIGQFF
D: TRBD1; V: TRBV19; size: -; J: TRBJ1-4; DNA: TGTGCCACTAGGGGGACAGGGACCGAAAAACTGTTTTTT; CDR3: CATRGTGTEKLFF
D: TRBD2; V: TRBV12-5; size: -; J: TRBJ2-5; DNA: TGTGCTAGTGGCTCCCTCGGGGGGAGAGGGTCCCAGTACTTC; CDR3: CASGSLGGRGSQYF
D: -; V: TRBV28; size: -; J: TRBJ2-3; DNA: TGTGCCAGCAGTTTAACAGGATTCGTGGCAGATACGCAGTATTTT; CDR3: CASSLTGFVADTQYF
D: TRBD2; V: TRBV7-9; size: once; J: TRBJ2-7; DNA: TGTGCCAGCAGCCCCGGGGCTAGCGGGAAAAGGAGGAACGAGCAGTACTTC; CDR3: CASSPGASGKRRNEQYF
D: TRBD1; V: TRBV28; size: -; J: TRBJ2-1; DNA: TGTGCCAGCAGAAATTTGTCAGGGGGCGCCTACAATGAGCAGTTCTTC; CDR3: CASRNLSGGAYNEQFF
D: -; V: TRBV12-3/TRBV12-4; size: -; J: TRBJ2-7; DNA: TGTGCCAGCAGTACTACAGGGAACTACGAGCAGTACTTC; CDR3: CASSTTGNYEQYF
D: -; V: TRBV14; size: -; J: TRBJ1-1; DNA: TGTGCCAGCAGGCCACTGGTCGAAGCTTTCTTT; CDR3: CASRPLVEAFF
D: TRBD1; V: TRBV6-1; size: -; J: TRBJ2-7; DNA: TGTGCCAGCAGTGATACCGGGACAGCCAGCTCCTACGAGCAGTACTTC; CDR3: CASSDTGTASSYEQYF
D: -; V: TRBV5-1; size: -; J: TRBJ1-4; DNA: TGCGCCAGCAGGGAGGGATCGACTAATGAAAAACTGTTTTTT; CDR3: CASREGSTNEKLFF
D: -; V: TRBV9; size: -; J: TRBJ1-2; DNA: TGTGCCAGCACCGACGGGGGAGAGGGATATGGCTACACCTTC; CDR3: CASTDGGEGYGYTF
D: -; V: TRBV11-2; size: -; J: TRBJ2-1; DNA: TGTGCCAGCGATCGGGGAAGCTACAATGAGCAGTTCTTC; CDR3: CASDRGSYNEQFF
D: -; V: TRBV19; size: -; J: TRBJ2-3; DNA: TGTGCCAGTAGTATATCTACCCGCACAGATACGCAGTATTTT; CDR3: CASSISTRTDTQYF
D: -; V: TRBV14; size: -; J: TRBJ2-7; DNA: TGTGCCAGCAGCTCTAGATCCTACGAGCAGTACTTC; CDR3: CASSSRSYEQYF
D: TRBD2; V: TRBV7-9; size: -; J: TRBJ2-5; DNA: TGTGCCAGCAGCCCAACTAGCGAGCCAGGGTCCCAGTACTTC; CDR3: CASSPTSEPGSQYF
D: TRBD1; V: TRBV10-1; size: -; J: TRBJ1-1; DNA: TGCGCCAGCAGTCAACAGGGGGAGAACACTGAAGCTTTCTTT; CDR3: CASSQQGENTEAFF
D: -; V: TRBV7-9; size: -; J: TRBJ2-1; DNA: TGTGCCAGCAGCTTTCTGGCGGCCTACAATGAGCAGTTCTTC; CDR3: CASSFLAAYNEQFF
D: TRBD2; V: TRBV5-1; size: -; J: TRBJ2-3; DNA: TGCGCCAGCAGCTTAGCTAGCGGACGCACAGATACGCAGTATTTT; CDR3: CASSLASGRTDTQYF
D: TRBD1; V: TRBV29-1; size: -; J: TRBJ1-6; DNA: TGCAGCGTTGAAGGGCGACAGGGGGCTCCCTTCTATAATTCACCCCTCCACTTT; CDR3: CSVEGRQGAPFYNSPLHF
D: -; V: TRBV10-3; size: -; J: TRBJ1-6; DNA: TGTGCCGGCAGGGTGTATGGTTCACCCCTCCACTTT; CDR3: CAGRVYGSPLHF